This T cell receptor (beta chain) came from a study of T cells after yellow fever vaccination. Across the study: Based on CD3, CD45RA, CCR7 and CD95, EM, EMRA, CM and Tscm memory subsets were sorted.

Study-wide findings and caveats: When the response was secondary, it was weaker but reached its peak faster, day 5 versus 15.

Concerning this clonotype: A much larger clone lies one base from this, so it may be a read error.

The CDR3 consists of 16 residues. Germline assignment: CDR1 LGHNA and CDR2 YSLEER. After removal of 4 bases from V and 7 bases from J, the junction contained 9 bases not matched to a gene. In TCRdb, the 5' RACE reads were re-called with MiXCR into one record per CDR3 protein. The table records tens of thousands of distinct CDR3 sequences, about 5.5% of them present only once. This TCR derives from a man younger than 40 who received the YFV17D yellow fever vaccine. The chain joins TRBV4-3 to TRBJ2-5, with 13 nucleotides matching TRBD2. Here the sequenced sample was PBMCs, either bulk or a sorted T-cell subset (CD4+, CD8+, memory, or dextramer-sorted; not recorded which), taken 15 days after the yellow fever booster vaccination. CDR3 nucleotide sequence: TGCGCCAGCAGCCGGTTGGGACTAGCGGGGAAAGGGACCCAGTACTTC. This encodes CASSRLGLAGKGTQYF.